What follows are 20 T cell receptor beta chains derived from one specimen sequenced in a study of cytomegalovirus exposure and HLA in healthy donors. Use of 60 Vbeta and 13 Jbeta primers characterized the PCR. Profiling relied on immunoSEQ multiplex PCR, and the TCRdb table lists in-frame clones only, not all of them. The top ten hold nearly 5% of the sample, which has 120,000 to 150,000 clones, 60% to 80% seen once. The sequenced sample consisted of PBMCs. These receptors were obtained from a woman aged 50 to 60 in good health and CMV-seronegative.

The J gene is TRBJ2-3, the V gene TRBV7-2; TRBD2 agrees at 12 bases. Germline V gene lookup returns CDR1 SGHTA and CDR2 FQGNSA. The length of the CDR3 is 18 residues. V lost 0 bases to trimming and J lost 7 bases; unmatched junction nucleotides: 11. The DNA of the CDR3 is TGTGCCAGCAGCTTAGCCGCTAGCGGGGGGGGTCATGAGTATACGCAGTATTTT. Translated: CASSLAASGGGHEYTQYF.

This clone appeared a single time. The V call is TRBV30, the J call TRBJ2-5; TRBD2 might be the D (7 bases). CDR3 length equals 13 residues. CDR1 GTSNPN and CDR2 SVGIG come from the germline V gene (reference sequence). Trimming took off 4 bases at V and 7 bases at J, with 16 bases between the two ends. CDR3 in DNA: TGTGCCTGGAATTTAGGGGGGGAAGGGACCCAGTACTTC. Residues: CAWNLGGEGTQYF.

The chain has TRBV7-9 and TRBJ1-6; no clear D. There are 14 residues in the CDR3. The V and J ends lost 5 bases and 4 bases respectively, with 9 bases between them. Germline CDR1 reads SEHNR; CDR2 reads FQNEAQ (reference sequence). The CDR3 coding sequence is TGTGCCAGCAGCAAGCCGGGATATAATTCACCCCTCCACTTT. Protein product: CASSKPGYNSPLHF.

This clone appeared a few times. This rearrangement joins TRBV27 to TRBJ2-7; 12 bases agree with TRBD1. CDR1 and CDR2 (germline): MNHEY, SMNVEV (reference sequence). The CDR3 is 18 amino acids. V shed 0 bases, J shed 3 bases, and the junction held 9 bases outside the gene matches. The CDR3 loop reads CASSLSIMGTGGNYEQYF. The CDR3, as DNA: TGTGCCAGCAGTTTATCGATAATGGGGACAGGGGGCAACTACGAGCAGTACTTC.

J is TRBJ2-5 and V is TRBV7-9; tentatively, D is TRBD1 (6 bases). CDR3 size: 15 residues. Trimming stripped 5 bases from V and 0 bases from J, with 13 bases between. CDR1 is SEHNR and CDR2 is FQNEAQ in the germline V gene (reference sequence). For the CDR3, the DNA is TGTGCCAGCAGCGGATCCGGGACATACCAAGAGACCCAGTACTTC. It encodes CASSGSGTYQETQYF.

The CDR3 reads CASSQDRIVTEAFF. CDR3 in DNA: TGTGCCAGCAGCCAGGACAGGATAGTTACTGAAGCTTTCTTT. This chain uses TRBV5-6 with TRBJ1-1, with 7 bases lining up with TRBD1. CDR1 SGHDT and CDR2 YYEEEE come from the germline V gene. Unmatched junction bases numbered 8, after V lost 4 bases and J lost 5 bases. The CDR3 loop spans 14 amino acids. The whole variable domain, filled in from reference TRBV5-6 and TRBJ1-1, reads DAGVTQSPTHLIKTRGQQVTLRCSPKSGHDTVSWYQQALGQGPQFIFQYYEEEERQRGNFPDRFSGHQFPNYSSELNVNALLLGDSALYLCASSQDRIVTEAFFGQGTRLTVV.

The V and J genes are TRBV27 and TRBJ1-3, with unresolved D. The ends were cut back, 3 bases at V and 1 base at J, with 4 bases in the middle. Germline-derived CDR1 and CDR2 are MNHEY and SMNVEV (reference sequence). CDR3 length: 13 residues. The CDR3 coding sequence is TGTGCCAGCAGTTTCGCGTCTGGAAACACCATATATTTT. Amino acid sequence: CASSFASGNTIYF.

The chain links TRBV7-8 to TRBJ2-1; 11 positions match TRBD2. The V gene's germline CDR1 is SGHVS and CDR2 FQNEAQ. Trimming at V came to 6 bases and at J to 4 bases, leaving 2 bases not matched to a gene. CDR3 length: 14 residues. In nucleotides, the CDR3 is TGTGCCAGCAGACCTAGCGGGGGGTACAATGAGCAGTTCTTC. This encodes CASRPSGGYNEQFF. The full variable domain, in which reference TRBV7-8 and TRBJ2-1 provide the parts outside the CDR3, is GAGVSQSPRYKVAKRGQDVALRCDPISGHVSLFWYQQALGQGPEFLTYFQNEAQLDKSGLPSDRFFAERPEGSVSTLKIQRTQQEDSAVYLCASRPSGGYNEQFFGPGTRLTVL.

The sample holds one count of this clone. This chain joins TRBV6-1 and TRBJ2-7; 7 bases match TRBD2. J lost 1 base, V lost 2 bases, and 5 bases had no gene match. The CDR3 loop spans 15 amino acids. Germline V lookup: CDR1 MNHNS, CDR2 SASEGT. The CDR3 loop reads CASSEFGGRSYEQYF. In DNA, the CDR3 is TGTGCCAGCAGTGAATTCGGGGGGAGGTCCTACGAGCAGTACTTC.

The V and J genes are TRBV6-1 and TRBJ2-3, with a tentative D call TRBD2 (5 bases). The CDR3 is 15 amino acids. From germline, CDR1 is MNHNS and CDR2 SASEGT. The ends were cut back, 0 bases at V and 0 bases at J, with 7 bases in the middle. The CDR3: CASSEAGASTDTQYF. The DNA for the CDR3 is TGTGCCAGCAGTGAAGCGGGAGCTAGCACAGATACGCAGTATTTT.

The rearrangement uses TRBV5-4 and TRBJ2-7, with a tentative D call TRBD1 (6 bases). The V end lost 4 bases, the J end lost 4 bases, and 12 bases lay between the germline ends. This CDR3 has 13 residues. Germline values: CDR1 SGHNT, CDR2 YYREEE (reference sequence). CDR3: CASSTTGSYEQYF. In DNA, the CDR3 is TGTGCCAGCAGCACTACAGGGTCGTACGAGCAGTACTTC.

This clone was seen a handful of times. The rearrangement uses TRBV18 and TRBJ2-5; 7 bases align to TRBD2. Germline CDR1 KGHSH, CDR2 LQKENI. The CDR3 length is 15 residues. The V and J ends lost 2 bases and 7 bases, in that order; junction bases with no gene match: 10. CDR3 protein: CASSPSGDTSGTQYF. Written as DNA, the CDR3 is TGTGCCAGCTCACCAAGCGGGGATACGTCAGGGACCCAGTACTTC.

V usage is TRBV9 and J usage is TRBJ1-4, with D unclear. This CDR3 has 13 amino acids. Trimming stripped 0 bases from V and 5 bases from J, with 5 bases between. Germline lookup yields CDR1 SGDLS and CDR2 YYNGEE. The CDR3 DNA reads TGTGCCAGCAGCGTAGCGGAGAATGAAAAACTGTTTTTT. Its translation: CASSVAENEKLFF.

V gene TRBV7-9 combines with J gene TRBJ1-2; unclear D gene. The CDR3 has 11 residues. Germline V lookup: CDR1 SEHNR, CDR2 FQNEAQ (reference sequence). Deletions cut 7 bases from V and 8 bases from J, with 11 bases between. CDR3 DNA: TGTGCCAGCATCGAGGTGCGAGGCTACACCTTC. It is translated as CASIEVRGYTF.

To note about this clone: The identical CDR3 is also encoded by other nucleotide sequences in the sample. In DNA, the CDR3 is TGTGCCAGCAGCCAAGCGGGCACAGATACGCAGTATTTT. Translating gives CASSQAGTDTQYF. The chain links TRBV14 to TRBJ2-3; D is unresolved. The CDR3 extends over 13 amino acids. The ends were cut back, 1 base at V and 1 base at J, with 3 bases in the middle. The germline CDR1 and CDR2 sequences are SGHDN and FVKESK.

This clone was recorded a few times. This chain connects TRBV4-1 to TRBJ2-7; 11 nucleotides agree with TRBD2. CDR1 MGHRA and CDR2 YSYEKL come from the germline V gene. The CDR3 totals 15 residues. The ends lost 4 bases at V and 5 bases at J; junction bases unmatched: 7. DNA for the CDR3: TGCGCCAGCAGCCTAACTAGCGGGGGAGGGAACGAGCAGTACTTC. It is translated as CASSLTSGGGNEQYF.

J is TRBJ1-5 and V is TRBV9; D remains unclear. The V gene's germline CDR1 is SGDLS and CDR2 YYNGEE. V gave up 4 bases and J gave up 0 bases, with 11 bases separating them. The CDR3 runs to 15 residues. CDR3 residues: CASSPHGDSNQPQHF. DNA for the CDR3: TGTGCCAGCAGCCCTCACGGGGATAGCAATCAGCCCCAGCATTTT.

This sequence joins TRBV9 and TRBJ2-2; TRBD2 might be the D (7 bases). The CDR3 spans 15 residues. V gave up 7 bases and J gave up 4 bases, with 17 bases separating them. Germline assignment: CDR1 SGDLS and CDR2 YYNGEE. The CDR3 region has the DNA TGTGCCAGCGCTGTGGGGGGGGCCGGCACCGGGGAGCTGTTTTTT. This gives the protein CASAVGGAGTGELFF.

CDR3 in DNA: TGTGCCAGCAGTGAGGTCGGGGTGGGCACAGATACGCAGTATTTT. This codes for CASSEVGVGTDTQYF. The chain carries TRBV6-1 and TRBJ2-3, with a possible D match to TRBD2 (5 bases). Trimming left V 3 bases short and J 1 base short, with 11 bases between. Germline CDR1 and CDR2: MNHNS and SASEGT. The CDR3 has 15 residues.

The CDR3 DNA reads as TGTGCCAGCAGCTTAACTAGCGGGGATGCAGATACGCAGTATTTT. This sequence encodes CASSLTSGDADTQYF. This chain joins TRBV7-3 and TRBJ2-3, with 8 positions matching TRBD2. Germline loops: CDR1 SGHTA, CDR2 FQGTGA. After removal of 0 bases from V and 4 bases from J, the junction contained 3 bases not matched to a gene. CDR3 length: 15 amino acids.